This TCR beta chain comes out of a study of blood T cell repertoires in COVID-19. Study background: Samples taken during acute and convalescent COVID-19 were collected in the United States, Italy and Spain. In each case, the material was cDNA or gDNA derived from T cells, B-cell-depleted T cells, or PBMCs.

Authors' methods: The authors estimated nucleated cell counts from reference gene primer amplification. Only in-frame clones appear in the TCRdb table, and some are missing; sequencing was by immunoSEQ multiplex PCR. The D gene and trimming were derived from the DNA, and the V and J assignments and clone size from that table. The top ten hold 5% to 6.5% of the sample, which has approximately 190,000 clones, 88% seen once. The V gene end was trimmed by 4 bases and the J gene end by 2 bases; junction bases not matched to a gene: 1. The CDR3 sequence is 13 residues long. Germline loops: CDR1 LNHDA, CDR2 SQIVND (reference sequence).

The specimen sequenced was peripheral blood. The V call is TRBV19, the J call TRBJ1-2, with 7 nucleotides matching TRBD1. The TCR comes from a man aged 35 to 55 with active or convalescent COVID-19. CDR3 bases: TGTGCCAGTAGTAGGGGACAGAACTATGGCTACACCTTC. This encodes CASSRGQNYGYTF.